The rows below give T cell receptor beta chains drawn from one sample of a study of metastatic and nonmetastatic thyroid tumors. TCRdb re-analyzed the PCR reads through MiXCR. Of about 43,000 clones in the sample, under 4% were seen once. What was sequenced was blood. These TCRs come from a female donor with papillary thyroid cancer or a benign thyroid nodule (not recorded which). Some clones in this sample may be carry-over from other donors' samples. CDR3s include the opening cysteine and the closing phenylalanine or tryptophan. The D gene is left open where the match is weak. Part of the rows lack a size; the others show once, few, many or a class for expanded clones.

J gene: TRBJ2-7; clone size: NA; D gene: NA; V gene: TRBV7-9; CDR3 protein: CASNPLYGDSNYEQYF; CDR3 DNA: TGTGCCAGCAACCCGTTGTACGGGGACTCGAACTACGAGCAGTACTTC
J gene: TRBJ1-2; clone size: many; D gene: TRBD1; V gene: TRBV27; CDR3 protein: CASSPTGHGYTF; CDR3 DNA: TGTGCCAGCAGTCCGACAGGGCATGGCTACACCTTC
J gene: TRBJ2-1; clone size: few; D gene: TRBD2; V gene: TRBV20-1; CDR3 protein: CSARDGSSGAHNEQFF; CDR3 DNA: TGCAGTGCTAGAGATGGGTCTAGCGGGGCTCACAATGAGCAGTTCTTC
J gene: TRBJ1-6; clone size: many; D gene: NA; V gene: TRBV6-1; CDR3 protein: CASRWNSPLHF; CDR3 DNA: TGTGCCAGCAGATGGAATTCACCCCTCCACTTT
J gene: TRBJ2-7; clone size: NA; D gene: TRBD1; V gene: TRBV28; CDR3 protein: CASTLTGDSYEQYF; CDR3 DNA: TGTGCCAGCACTTTGACAGGGGACTCCTACGAGCAGTACTTC
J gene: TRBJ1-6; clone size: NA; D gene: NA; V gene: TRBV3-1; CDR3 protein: CASSFRTSNSPLHF; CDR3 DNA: TGTGCCAGCAGCTTCAGGACGAGTAATTCACCCCTCCACTTT
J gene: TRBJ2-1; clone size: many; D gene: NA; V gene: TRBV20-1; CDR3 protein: CSARAGHTYNEQFF; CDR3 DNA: TGCAGTGCTAGAGCAGGGCATACCTACAATGAGCAGTTCTTC
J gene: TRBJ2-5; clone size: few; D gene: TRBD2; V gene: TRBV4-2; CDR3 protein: CASSHPGLAGQETQYF; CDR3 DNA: TGTGCCAGCAGCCACCCGGGACTAGCGGGACAAGAGACCCAGTACTTC
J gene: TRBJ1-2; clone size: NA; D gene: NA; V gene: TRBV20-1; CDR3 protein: CSASSGKGWGYTF; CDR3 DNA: TGCAGTGCTAGCTCAGGGAAGGGGTGGGGCTACACCTTC
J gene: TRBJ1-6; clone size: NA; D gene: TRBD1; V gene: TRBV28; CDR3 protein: CASSLPTTGGSSPLHF; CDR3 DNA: TGTGCCAGCAGTTTACCTACGACAGGGGGCTCATCACCCCTCCACTTT
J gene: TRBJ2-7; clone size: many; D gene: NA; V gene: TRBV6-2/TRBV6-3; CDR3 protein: CASSNGAYEQYF; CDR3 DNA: TGTGCCAGCAGTAACGGGGCGTACGAGCAGTACTTC
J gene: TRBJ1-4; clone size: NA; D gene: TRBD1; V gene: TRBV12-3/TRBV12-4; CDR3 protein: CASSSDRQTNEKLFF; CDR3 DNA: TGTGCCAGCAGTTCGGACAGGCAAACTAATGAAAAACTGTTTTTT
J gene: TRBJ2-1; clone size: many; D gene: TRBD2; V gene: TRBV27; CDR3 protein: CASSKAGVGRNEQFF; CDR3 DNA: TGTGCCAGCAGTAAAGCGGGAGTCGGTCGCAATGAGCAGTTCTTC
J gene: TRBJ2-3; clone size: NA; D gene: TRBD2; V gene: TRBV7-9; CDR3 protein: CASNEWTSGTDTQYF; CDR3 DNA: TGTGCCAGCAATGAGTGGACTAGCGGTACAGATACGCAGTATTTT
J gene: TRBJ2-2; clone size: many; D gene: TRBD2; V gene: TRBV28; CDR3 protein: CATTRRLAGGSGELFF; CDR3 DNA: TGTGCCACCACACGAAGACTAGCGGGAGGCTCTGGGGAGCTGTTTTTT
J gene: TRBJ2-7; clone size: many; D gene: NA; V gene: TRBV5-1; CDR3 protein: CASSLDRASRIVAYEQYF; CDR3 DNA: TGCGCCAGCAGCTTGGATCGGGCTAGCAGGATTGTCGCCTACGAGCAGTACTTC
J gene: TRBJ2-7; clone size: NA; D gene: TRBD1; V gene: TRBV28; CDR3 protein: CASSPTGRSYEQYF; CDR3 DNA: TGTGCCAGCAGTCCGACAGGGAGATCCTACGAGCAGTACTTC
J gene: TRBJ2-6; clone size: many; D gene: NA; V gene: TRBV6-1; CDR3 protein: CASSLRVSGANVLTF; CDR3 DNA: TGTGCCAGCAGCCTCAGGGTTTCCGGGGCCAACGTCCTGACTTTC
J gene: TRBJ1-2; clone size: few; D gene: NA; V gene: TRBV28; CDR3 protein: CASRSTVSYGYTF; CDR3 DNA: TGTGCCAGCAGAAGCACAGTGAGTTATGGCTACACCTTC
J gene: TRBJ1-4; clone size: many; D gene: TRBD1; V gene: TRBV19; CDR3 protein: CASSTGGNNEKLFF; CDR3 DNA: TGTGCCAGTAGTACAGGGGGAAATAATGAAAAACTGTTTTTT
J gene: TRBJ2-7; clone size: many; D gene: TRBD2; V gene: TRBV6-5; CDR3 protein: CASSYSPPSGYFPSYEQYF; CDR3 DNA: TGTGCCAGCAGTTACAGCCCCCCTAGCGGCTACTTTCCCTCCTACGAGCAGTACTTC
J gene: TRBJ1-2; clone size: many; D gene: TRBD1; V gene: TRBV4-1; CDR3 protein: CASSPLRGRGNGYTF; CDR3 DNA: TGCGCCAGCAGCCCCCTTAGGGGCAGGGGGAATGGCTACACCTTC
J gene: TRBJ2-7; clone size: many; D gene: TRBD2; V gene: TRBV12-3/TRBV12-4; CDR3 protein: CASSLNRGSGSSYEQYF; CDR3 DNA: TGTGCCAGCAGTTTAAACCGGGGGAGCGGGAGCTCCTACGAGCAGTACTTC
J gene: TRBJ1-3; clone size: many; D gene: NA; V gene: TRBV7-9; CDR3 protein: CASSLEGPGNTIYF; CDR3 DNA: TGTGCCAGCAGCTTAGAGGGCCCTGGAAACACCATATATTTT
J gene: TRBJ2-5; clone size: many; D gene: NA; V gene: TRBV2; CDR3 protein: CASSEEDFQETQYF; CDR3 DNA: TGTGCCAGCAGTGAAGAGGACTTTCAAGAGACCCAGTACTTC
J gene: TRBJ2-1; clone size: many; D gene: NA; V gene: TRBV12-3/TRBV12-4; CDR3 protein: CASRGTSREVNEQFF; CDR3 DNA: TGTGCCAGCAGAGGTACCTCCAGGGAAGTAAATGAGCAGTTCTTC
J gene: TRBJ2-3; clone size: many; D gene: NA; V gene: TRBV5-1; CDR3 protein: CASSLADGHTDTQYF; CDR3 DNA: TGCGCCAGCAGCTTGGCCGATGGACACACAGATACGCAGTATTTT
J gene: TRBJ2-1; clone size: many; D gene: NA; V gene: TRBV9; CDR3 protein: CASSPRGTGYNEQFF; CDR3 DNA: TGTGCCAGCAGCCCGAGAGGGACTGGGTACAATGAGCAGTTCTTC
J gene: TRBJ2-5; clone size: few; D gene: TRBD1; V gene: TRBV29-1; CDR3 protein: CSVEADRGRSETQYF; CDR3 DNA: TGCAGCGTTGAAGCGGACAGGGGGCGTTCTGAGACCCAGTACTTC
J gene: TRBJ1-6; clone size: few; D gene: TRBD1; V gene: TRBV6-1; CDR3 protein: CASSVVLRDRGNSPLHF; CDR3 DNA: TGTGCCAGCAGTGTCGTCCTCCGGGACAGGGGGAATTCACCCCTCCACTTT
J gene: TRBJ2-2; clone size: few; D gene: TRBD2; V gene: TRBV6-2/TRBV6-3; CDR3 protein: CASSYGFGGIGELFF; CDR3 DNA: TGTGCCAGCAGTTACGGTTTCGGGGGGATCGGGGAGCTGTTTTTT
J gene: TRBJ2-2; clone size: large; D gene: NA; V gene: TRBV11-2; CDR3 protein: CASSLDLGHGELFF; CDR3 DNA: TGTGCCAGCAGCTTAGATTTAGGTCACGGGGAGCTGTTTTTT
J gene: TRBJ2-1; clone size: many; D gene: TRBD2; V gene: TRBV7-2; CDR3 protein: CASSWTSVYNEQFF; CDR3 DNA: TGTGCCAGCAGCTGGACTAGCGTCTACAATGAGCAGTTCTTC
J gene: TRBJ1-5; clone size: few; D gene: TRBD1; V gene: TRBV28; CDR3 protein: CASSGTVRSNQPQHF; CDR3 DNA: TGTGCCAGCAGTGGGACAGTTAGAAGCAATCAGCCCCAGCATTTT
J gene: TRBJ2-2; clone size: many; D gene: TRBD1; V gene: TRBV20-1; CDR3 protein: CSASDRGATGELFF; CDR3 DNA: TGCAGTGCTTCCGACAGGGGCGCCACCGGGGAGCTGTTTTTT
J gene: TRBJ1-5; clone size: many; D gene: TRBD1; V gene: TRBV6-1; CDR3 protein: CASRFQGVSYSNQPQHF; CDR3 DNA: TGTGCCAGCAGATTTCAGGGGGTATCGTATAGCAATCAGCCCCAGCATTTT